Reported below is one T cell receptor beta chain. V shed 3 bases and J shed 4 bases, with 12 bases lying between them. The CDR3 runs 14 residues. CDR1 and CDR2 from the germline V gene are SGHTA and FQGNSA. The repertoire was sequenced with immunoSEQ multiplex PCR; TCRdb's copy has only in-frame clones and lacks some. The sample holds about 70,000 clones, around 83% seen once. These data originate in a study of blood T cell repertoires in COVID-19. The sample comprised peripheral blood. The rearrangement uses TRBV7-2 and TRBJ1-2; D perhaps matches TRBD1 (6 bases). The origin of this receptor is a man aged 25 to 40 with COVID-19, enrolled during active disease. The CDR3 reads CASSLGRGGYGYTF. In DNA, the CDR3 is TGTGCCAGCAGCTTGGGCAGGGGTGGCTATGGCTACACCTTC.